The 11 T cell receptor beta chains below were found in one sample sequenced in a study of cytomegalovirus exposure and HLA in healthy donors. The PCR used 60 Vbeta and 13 Jbeta primers. This table comes from immunoSEQ multiplex PCR, and its TCRdb copy is limited to in-frame clones, with some not included. This sample yields about 98,000 clones, of which 63% are seen a single time; about 4.3% belongs to the top ten. The source material was PBMCs. The receptors shown here come from a human donor in good health.

The table lists this clone with a count of one. As DNA, the CDR3 is TGCGCCAGCAGTGCTGAGGCTAGCGGGATTTCTGATGAGCAGTTCTTC. Protein: CASSAEASGISDEQFF. The chain carries TRBV10-1 and TRBJ2-1; 9 bases agree with TRBD2. The CDR3 is made up of 16 amino acids. From germline, CDR1 is WNHNN and CDR2 SYGVQD (reference sequence). Germline trimming cut 4 bases from V and 8 bases from J; bases unmatched to any gene: 12.

The gene calls are TRBV6-1 and TRBJ2-5; possibly TRBD1 for D (5 bases). The CDR3 has 14 amino acids. V was cut by 0 bases and J by 7 bases, with 12 bases left in between. Germline CDR1 and CDR2: MNHNS and SASEGT. CDR3 loop: CASSEASGYVTQYF. The CDR3 DNA follows: TGTGCCAGCAGTGAAGCGTCAGGGTATGTGACCCAGTACTTC.

The rearrangement uses TRBV30 and TRBJ2-5, with D possibly TRBD1 on 5 matching bases. Germline CDR1 is GTSNPN and CDR2 is SVGIG (reference sequence). Trimming cost V 2 bases and J 5 bases, with 12 bases left between them. The CDR3 is made up of 13 amino acids. The CDR3 region has the DNA TGTGCCTGGAGTCCAGGGCTTCGGGAGACCCAGTACTTC. Encoded protein: CAWSPGLRETQYF.

The chain links TRBV28 to TRBJ2-7, with 7 bases that match TRBD2. Germline V CDR1 and CDR2: MDHEN, SYDVKM. Unmatched junction bases numbered 14, after V lost 4 bases and J lost 5 bases. The length of the CDR3 is 16 residues. The CDR3 spells CASSSILRLAFHEQYF. The CDR3, as DNA: TGTGCCAGCAGTTCAATCTTGAGACTAGCCTTCCACGAGCAGTACTTC.

In its sample, this clone was seen once. The rearrangement links TRBV19 to TRBJ1-1; D is unclear. This CDR3 contains 14 residues. Trimming cost V 10 bases and J 3 bases, with 18 bases left between them. In germline, CDR1 is LNHDA, CDR2 SQIVND (reference sequence). The CDR3 loop is CATSRSRTDTEAFF. The CDR3 DNA follows: TGTGCCACTAGCCGCTCCCGAACGGACACTGAAGCTTTCTTT.

The chain uses TRBV4-2 and TRBJ1-5; the match to TRBD1 covers 7 bases. The V and J ends lost 0 bases and 0 bases, in that order; junction bases with no gene match: 5. Germline loops: CDR1 LGHNA, CDR2 YNFKEQ. This CDR3 has 17 amino acids. The CDR3 sequence is CASSQDSGTDSNQPQHF. CDR3 in DNA: TGTGCCAGCAGCCAAGATTCTGGGACAGATAGCAATCAGCCCCAGCATTTT.

The chain combines TRBV28 with TRBJ2-2; 8 bases agree with TRBD2. The ends lost 6 bases at V and 6 bases at J; junction bases unmatched: 9. Germline CDR1 is MDHEN and CDR2 is SYDVKM. CDR3 size: 15 residues. The CDR3 loop reads CASSEAGAGAGELFF. In nucleotides, the CDR3 is TGTGCCAGCAGCGAAGCGGGGGCGGGGGCCGGGGAGCTGTTTTTT.

This chain connects TRBV19 to TRBJ1-3; no reliable D call. The CDR3 is made up of 14 amino acids. The V and J ends lost 2 bases and 4 bases respectively, with 9 bases between them. Germline assignment: CDR1 LNHDA and CDR2 SQIVND (reference sequence). The CDR3 bases are TGTGCCAGTAGTATAACGGAGTTCGGAAACACCATATATTTT. Translating it yields CASSITEFGNTIYF.

This clone is a singleton in its sample. The chain recombines TRBV5-8 with TRBJ2-3, with TRBD2 matching over 9 bases. This CDR3 comprises 16 residues. Germline CDR1 reads SGHTS; CDR2 reads YDEGEE. Germline trimming cut 2 bases from V and 0 bases from J; bases unmatched to any gene: 4. The CDR3 protein is CASSFPGTSSTDTQYF. The CDR3 nucleotides read TGTGCCAGCAGCTTCCCCGGGACTAGCAGCACAGATACGCAGTATTTT.

This clone was recorded a few times. The chain couples TRBV25-1 to TRBJ2-5; D perhaps matches TRBD1 (5 bases). V lost 2 bases and J lost 3, with 10 bases in between. Germline assignment: CDR1 MGHDK and CDR2 SYGVNS. This CDR3 has 14 residues. The DNA for the CDR3 is TGTGCCAGCAGTGAAAGTGGGGCCAAAGAGACCCAGTACTTC. Translation gives CASSESGAKETQYF.

V usage is TRBV4-1 and J usage is TRBJ2-1; D may be TRBD1 (6 bases). Germline V gene sequence: CDR1 MGHRA, CDR2 YSYEKL. The V end lost 0 bases, the J end lost 7 bases, and 10 bases lay between the germline ends. The CDR3 sequence is 14 residues long. CDR3 in amino acids: CASSQEQGRNEQFF. In DNA form, the CDR3 reads TGCGCCAGCAGCCAAGAACAGGGTCGGAATGAGCAGTTCTTC.